Listed here are 22 T cell receptor beta chains from one sample, sequenced in a study of OX40 agonist ivuxolimab in advanced cancers. Generated by immunoSEQ multiplex PCR, the TCRdb table keeps only in-frame clones and is missing some. The sample holds tens of thousands of clones, 80% to 90% seen once. Sequenced material: CD4+ or CD8+ T cells sorted from blood, taken in a trial of the OX40 agonist ivuxolimab. The receptors derive from an adult with an advanced solid tumor such as melanoma, head and neck, liver or kidney cancer.

V is TRBV21-1 and J is TRBJ1-3; TRBD1 is the table's D call, not checked against the DNA. TRBV21-1 is termed a pseudogene. The CDR3 contains 18 residues. This CDR3 reads CASSKGPGIGDSGNTIYF. DNA of the CDR3: TGTGCCAGCAGCAAAGGTCCAGGAATAGGCGACTCTGGAAACACCATATATTTT.

The V gene is TRBV28, the J gene TRBJ2-7, with D unresolved. The CDR3 is made up of 13 amino acids. Germline loops: CDR1 MDHEN, CDR2 SYDVKM. V was clipped by 2 bases and J by 7 bases, with 12 bases between them. The CDR3 nucleotides read TGTGCCAGCAGTTTAGGTAGTCTGGGGGAGCAGTACTTC. Its protein product is CASSLGSLGEQYF.

V usage is TRBV18 and J usage is TRBJ1-1; a weak D match, TRBD1 (6 bases). This CDR3 region has 14 residues. Germline CDR1 and CDR2: KGHSH and LQKENI. V shed 1 base and J shed 4 bases, with 10 bases lying between them. CDR3 sequence reads: CASSPQDSLTEAFF. In DNA form, the CDR3 reads TGTGCCAGCTCACCACAGGACAGCCTCACTGAAGCTTTCTTT.

The genes are TRBV6-5 and TRBJ2-4; D tentatively reads TRBD1 or TRBD2 (5 bases each). The CDR3 contains 13 residues. Germline-derived CDR1 and CDR2 are MNHEY and SVGAGI. V lost 11 bases, J lost 1 base, and 12 bases lay in between. CDR3 sequence reads: CASRGVAKNIQYF. As DNA, the CDR3 is TGTGCCTCCAGAGGGGTCGCCAAAAACATTCAGTACTTC.

This sequence joins TRBV5-1 and TRBJ2-5, with D perhaps being TRBD1 or TRBD2 (5 bases each). The better agreement between TRBJ2-7 and the DNA end casts doubt on the J call. The germline V gene has CDR1 SGHRS and CDR2 YFSETQ. The CDR3 is made up of 15 amino acids. This chain's CDR3 is CASSLPSAGSDEQYF. CDR3 DNA: TGCGCCAGCAGCTTGCCCTCGGCAGGGAGCGACGAGCAGTACTTC.

The J gene is TRBJ1-4, the V gene TRBV7-6; D uncertain. This CDR3 contains 15 residues. V lost 3 bases to trimming and J lost 8 bases, with 16 bases between them. The V gene's germline CDR1 is SGHVS and CDR2 FNYEAQ. CDR3 sequence reads: CASSLWSLASEKLFF. The CDR3 DNA reads TGTGCCAGCAGCTTGTGGTCCCTCGCGAGCGAAAAACTGTTTTTT.

V gene TRBV5-6 combines with J gene TRBJ2-7; 12 nucleotides line up with TRBD1. CDR3 length: 18 amino acids. V lost 4 bases to trimming and J lost 2 bases; unmatched junction nucleotides: 13. Germline-derived CDR1 and CDR2 are SGHDT and YYEEEE. The CDR3, as DNA: TGTGCCAGCAGCCCCTGGGGGAGGGGACAGGGGGCTACCTACGAGCAGTACTTC. Translating gives CASSPWGRGQGATYEQYF. The variable domain in full, completed from reference TRBV5-6 and TRBJ2-7, reads DAGVTQSPTHLIKTRGQQVTLRCSPKSGHDTVSWYQQALGQGPQFIFQYYEEEERQRGNFPDRFSGHQFPNYSSELNVNALLLGDSALYLCASSPWGRGQGATYEQYFGPGTRLTVT.

This clone has only one observation. V and J are TRBV30 and TRBJ2-5, with D possibly matching TRBD1 (7 bases). The CDR3 runs to 13 residues. CDR1 and CDR2 from the germline V gene are GTSNPN and SVGIG (reference sequence). The ends were cut back, 4 bases at V and 5 bases at J, with 14 bases in the middle. The CDR3 nucleotides are TGTGCCTGGAAAGAGGGGGCGGGGGAGACCCAGTACTTC. Protein sequence: CAWKEGAGETQYF.

The rearrangement uses TRBV10-3 and TRBJ2-7, with 12 bases matching TRBD1. The germline gives CDR1 ENHRY, CDR2 SYGVKD. The ends lost 0 bases at V and 7 bases at J; junction bases unmatched: 10. The CDR3 loop spans 17 amino acids. The CDR3 bases are TGTGCCATCAGTGAGTCGATCCCGGGACAGGGGGCGAAAGAGCAGTACTTC. Encoded protein: CAISESIPGQGAKEQYF.

The V and J genes are TRBV23-1 and TRBJ2-7; D uncertain. TRBV23-1 is identified as an open reading frame with a role that is uncertain. The length of the CDR3 is 13 residues. Deletions cut 0 bases from V and 3 bases from J, with 6 bases between. The chain's CDR3 is CASSQSEDYEQYF. The CDR3 DNA follows: TGCGCCAGCAGTCAATCTGAGGACTACGAGCAGTACTTC.

The table lists this clone with a count of one. This sequence joins TRBV30 and TRBJ2-2; D possibly corresponds to TRBD1 (7 bases). Trimming cost V 2 bases and J 4 bases, with 14 bases left between them. CDR1 GTSNPN and CDR2 SVGIG come from the germline V gene (reference sequence). The CDR3 consists of 15 residues. CDR3 sequence (DNA): TGTGCCTGGAGTAACCCAGGGGGGTTCACCGGGGAGCTGTTTTTT. Protein: CAWSNPGGFTGELFF.

The chain uses TRBV5-1 and TRBJ2-7; perhaps D is TRBD1 or TRBD2 (5 bases each). The CDR3 is 16 residues long. The V gene lost 4 bases and the J gene lost 3 bases, with 20 bases spanning the gap. Germline V lookup: CDR1 SGHRS, CDR2 YFSETQ. The CDR3: CASSRSEQRGRYEQYF. The CDR3 DNA reads TGCGCCAGCAGCCGGTCCGAACAGAGGGGCCGCTACGAGCAGTACTTC.

The chain recombines TRBV6-1 with TRBJ1-5; D is unclear. V was shortened by 3 bases and J by 0 bases, with 9 bases between the two germline ends. The CDR3 consists of 15 residues. The germline V gene has CDR1 MNHNS and CDR2 SASEGT. The CDR3, as DNA: TGTGCCAGCAGTGAGGCGAGGGTTAGCAATCAGCCCCAGCATTTT. Translation gives CASSEARVSNQPQHF.

The chain is built from TRBV2 and TRBJ1-2; 7 bases are a match to TRBD1. CDR1 is SNHLY, CDR2 FYNNEI, per germline. V lost 4 bases to trimming and J lost 4 bases; unmatched junction nucleotides: 3. CDR3 size: 13 residues. CDR3 sequence (DNA): TGTGCCAGCAGTGGGACAGGCTCCTATGGCTACACCTTC. This translates into CASSGTGSYGYTF.

The chain employs TRBV5-4 and TRBJ2-3, with 12 positions matching TRBD2. Germline V CDR1 and CDR2: SGHNT, YYREEE (reference sequence). The CDR3 sequence is 17 residues long. V dropped 1 base and J dropped 4; count of bases not matched to a gene: 7. The chain's CDR3 is CASSLTSGGWSPDTQYF. The CDR3 nucleotides read TGTGCCAGCAGCTTGACTAGCGGGGGGTGGAGCCCAGATACGCAGTATTTT.

The chain uses TRBV14 and TRBJ2-1; D is possibly TRBD2 (6 bases). V was trimmed by 0 bases and J by 2 bases, leaving 14 bases between them. Germline CDR1 reads SGHDN; CDR2 reads FVKESK. This CDR3 has 17 residues. The CDR3: CASSQDSGTWTYNEQFF. The CDR3 DNA reads TGTGCCAGCAGCCAAGACTCCGGGACTTGGACCTACAATGAGCAGTTCTTC.

The chain links TRBV5-1 to TRBJ1-6; D may be TRBD1 (5 bases). This CDR3 comprises 17 residues. With 0 bases removed from V and 6 bases from J, the gap between germline ends came to 16 bases. Germline V CDR1 and CDR2: SGHRS, YFSETQ. The CDR3 protein is CASSLGEGKGANSPLHF. CDR3 in DNA: TGCGCCAGCAGCTTGGGGGAGGGGAAAGGCGCTAATTCACCCCTCCACTTT.

V is TRBV7-2 and J is TRBJ1-2; TRBD1 matches 7 bases. V shed 3 bases and J 3 bases; nucleotides not matched to a gene: 4. The germline gives CDR1 SGHTA, CDR2 FQGNSA. There are 14 residues in the CDR3. The DNA of the CDR3 is TGTGCCAGCAGCTTCACCGGGACAGACTATGGCTACACCTTC. It encodes CASSFTGTDYGYTF.

This sequence joins TRBV6-1 and TRBJ2-5; 7 bases fit TRBD2. CDR1 is MNHNS and CDR2 is SASEGT in the germline V gene. The trim removed 2 bases at V and 1 base at J, leaving 4 bases unmatched. There are 15 residues in the CDR3. CDR3 loop: CASSEQRGLQETQYF. CDR3 coding DNA: TGTGCCAGCAGTGAACAGCGGGGCCTCCAAGAGACCCAGTACTTC.

The rearrangement joins TRBV12-5 to TRBJ2-7, with D possibly being TRBD1 (5 bases). Germline V lookup: CDR1 LGHNT, CDR2 FRNRAP. The CDR3 is made up of 12 amino acids. V dropped 0 bases and J dropped 7 bases, with 7 bases sitting between them. The CDR3 region is CASGLVRGEQYF. The DNA of the CDR3 is TGTGCTAGTGGTTTGGTAAGGGGAGAGCAGTACTTC.

The chain employs TRBV28 and TRBJ2-7; 9 bases are a match to TRBD1. CDR3 length: 15 amino acids. Germline V gene data show CDR1 as MDHEN and CDR2 as SYDVKM. V dropped 5 bases and J dropped 4; count of bases not matched to a gene: 9. DNA for the CDR3: TGTGCCAGCAGTCCCCAGGGACAGGGTGGGTACGAGCAGTACTTC. Protein sequence: CASSPQGQGGYEQYF.

V is TRBV5-1 and J is TRBJ2-2, with 8 bases fitting TRBD1. This CDR3 spans 15 amino acids. V was clipped by 5 bases and J by 1 base; unmatched bases: 4. In germline, CDR1 is SGHRS, CDR2 YFSETQ. CDR3 loop: CASRRGQENTGELFF. DNA for the CDR3: TGCGCCAGCAGAAGGGGACAGGAGAACACCGGGGAGCTGTTTTTT.